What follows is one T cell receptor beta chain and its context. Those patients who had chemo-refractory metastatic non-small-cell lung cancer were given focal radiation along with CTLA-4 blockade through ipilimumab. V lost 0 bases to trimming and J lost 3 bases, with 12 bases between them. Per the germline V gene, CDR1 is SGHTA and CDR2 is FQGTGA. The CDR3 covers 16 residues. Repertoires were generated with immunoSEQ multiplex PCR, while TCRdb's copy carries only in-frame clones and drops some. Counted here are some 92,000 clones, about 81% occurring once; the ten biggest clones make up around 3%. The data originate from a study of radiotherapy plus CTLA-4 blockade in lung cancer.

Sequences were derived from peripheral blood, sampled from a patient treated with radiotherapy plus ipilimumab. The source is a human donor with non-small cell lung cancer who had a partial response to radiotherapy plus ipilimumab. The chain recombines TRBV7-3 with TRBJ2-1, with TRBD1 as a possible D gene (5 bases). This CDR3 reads CASSLTPTVLYNEQFF. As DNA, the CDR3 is TGTGCCAGCAGCTTAACCCCGACAGTGCTCTACAATGAGCAGTTCTTC.